The source of this T cell receptor (beta chain) is a study of cytomegalovirus exposure and HLA in healthy donors. Regarding the study as a whole: In a later analysis, a genetic analysis reported fewer productive-TCR N-insertions in an Asian-associated ancestry cluster than the cohort average. Roughly even sequencing depth across donors was the assumption behind the presence/absence analyses.

CDR1 and CDR2 from the germline V gene are GTSNPN and SVGIG (reference sequence). Counting both end residues, the CDR3 totals 14 amino acids. Concerning this clone itself: Its specificity is unknown. Because the CDR3's place on the DNA is in doubt, the DNA is left out and the CDR3 is given as listed by TCRdb.

This PCR relied on a set of 60 Vbeta primers and 13 Jbeta primers. Sequencing used immunoSEQ multiplex PCR; TCRdb keeps in-frame clones, though not all of them. The sample carries more than 85,000 clones, 79% recorded once. This sequence joins TRBV30 and TRBJ2-1; TRBD2 reflects the table's D call only, with no check against the DNA. This clonotype was obtained from a female donor in good health and CMV-seropositive. The sample was PBMCs. The CDR3 loop is CARSVRRAYNEQFF.